Listed below are T cell receptor beta chains from one sample, sequenced in a study of cytomegalovirus exposure and HLA in healthy donors. This table comes from immunoSEQ multiplex PCR, and its TCRdb copy is limited to in-frame clones, with some not included. The data show fewer than 150,000 clones, with about 73% seen just once and under 6.5% held by the top ten. The sample was PBMCs. The receptor source for this set is a woman between 50 and 59 years old in good health and CMV-seropositive. Each CDR3 is given with its conserved first and last residue. A D gene is named only where the DNA matches it firmly. Expanded clones are given a class, and other clones once, few, many or no size at all.

V gene	D gene	CDR3 length	clone size	J gene	CDR3 protein	CDR3 DNA
TRBV29-1	TRBD1	13	.	TRBJ2-5	CSVRWTGQETQYF	TGCAGCGTTAGGTGGACAGGGCAAGAGACCCAGTACTTC
TRBV6-6	.	12	.	TRBJ1-4	CASTGDGEKLFF	TGTGCCAGCACAGGTGATGGCGAAAAACTGTTTTTT
TRBV21-1	.	22	.	TRBJ2-6	CASSIKWESVTGHISGANVLTF	TGTGCCAGCAGCATAAAGTGGGAATCAGTGACAGGGCACATCTCTGGGGCCAACGTCCTGACTTTC
TRBV19	.	13	.	TRBJ2-7	CASSLGQGYEQYF	TGTGCCAGTAGTCTGGGGCAGGGTTACGAGCAGTACTTC
TRBV5-6	.	14	.	TRBJ1-5	CASSFRPGGQPQHF	TGTGCCAGCAGCTTTAGGCCTGGGGGGCAGCCCCAGCATTTT
TRBV11-2	.	14	.	TRBJ2-5	CASSLSVLEGTQYF	TGTGCCAGCAGCTTATCGGTCCTTGAGGGGACCCAGTACTTC
TRBV5-1	.	11	once	TRBJ2-5	CASSFSETQYF	TGCGCCAGCAGCTTTAGCGAGACCCAGTACTTC
TRBV7-9	.	16	.	TRBJ1-5	CASSVQGGSGNQPQHF	TGTGCCAGCAGCGTACAGGGAGGGAGCGGCAATCAGCCCCAGCATTTT
TRBV5-8	.	15	.	TRBJ1-5	CASRLGGDSNQPQHF	TGTGCCAGCAGATTAGGGGGGGATAGCAATCAGCCCCAGCATTTT
TRBV4-3	.	15	few	TRBJ2-4	CASSQEISARNIQYF	TGCGCCAGCAGCCAAGAAATCAGCGCAAGAAACATTCAGTACTTC
TRBV29-1	.	12	.	TRBJ1-1	CSAGGRGTEAFF	TGCAGCGCGGGGGGAAGGGGCACTGAAGCTTTCTTT
TRBV7-6	.	13	.	TRBJ2-5	CASSLAPRETQYF	TGTGCCAGCAGCTTAGCGCCCCGGGAGACCCAGTACTTC
TRBV5-4	.	13	.	TRBJ1-4	CASSSGKNEKLFF	TGTGCCAGCAGCTCCGGGAAGAATGAAAAACTGTTTTTT
TRBV7-8	.	17	.	TRBJ2-5	CASSQRTPRRYQETQYF	TGTGCCAGCAGCCAAAGGACACCCCGCCGGTACCAAGAGACCCAGTACTTC
TRBV5-1	TRBD1	15	.	TRBJ1-1	CASSAAFGQVFEAFF	TGCGCCAGCAGCGCCGCCTTCGGACAGGTGTTTGAAGCTTTCTTT
TRBV6-6	.	11	once	TRBJ2-2	CASIGGGELFF	TGTGCCAGCATCGGAGGCGGGGAGCTGTTTTTT
TRBV29-1	.	14	once	TRBJ2-2	CSVAPGPNTGELFF	TGCAGCGTTGCCCCAGGGCCGAACACCGGGGAGCTGTTTTTT
TRBV19	TRBD2	15	.	TRBJ2-3	CASIAAGGPLDTQYF	TGTGCCAGTATTGCGGCGGGGGGCCCACTTGATACGCAGTATTTT
TRBV11-2	.	15	.	TRBJ2-3	CASSWRGVGTDTQYF	TGTGCCAGCAGCTGGCGGGGCGTCGGCACAGATACGCAGTATTTT
TRBV5-4	TRBD1	13	.	TRBJ1-1	CASSLRQGALPFF	TGTGCCAGCAGCTTGCGGCAGGGGGCGCTTCCTTTCTTT
TRBV7-2	.	15	.	TRBJ2-5	CASSSDRNSQETQYF	TGTGCCAGCAGCTCAGACAGGAACTCCCAAGAGACCCAGTACTTC
TRBV5-6	.	14	.	TRBJ1-3	CASSLASSGNTIYF	TGTGCCAGCAGCTTGGCGAGCAGCGGCAACACCATATATTTT
TRBV7-9	TRBD1	15	.	TRBJ1-6	CASSSRQGYNSPLHF	TGTGCCAGCAGCTCGAGACAGGGATATAATTCACCCCTCCACTTT
TRBV10-1	.	14	.	TRBJ2-5	CASSEVPGQGTQYF	TGCGCCAGCAGTGAGGTACCAGGCCAGGGGACCCAGTACTTC
TRBV5-4	.	13	.	TRBJ2-5	CASSRGSGETQYF	TGTGCCAGCAGCCGGGGGTCGGGGGAGACCCAGTACTTC
TRBV5-6	.	15	.	TRBJ2-1	CASTLMPSSYNEQFF	TGTGCCAGCACCCTTATGCCTAGCTCCTACAATGAGCAGTTCTTC
TRBV6-5	TRBD1	14	few	TRBJ1-2	CASAGTGGNYGYTF	TGTGCCAGTGCCGGGACAGGGGGTAACTATGGCTACACCTTC
TRBV30	.	14	few	TRBJ1-1	CAWSAHQVNTEAFF	TGTGCCTGGAGTGCTCATCAGGTGAACACTGAAGCTTTCTTT
TRBV5-1	.	14	few	TRBJ1-4	CASSLVPEPTKLFF	TGCGCCAGCAGCTTGGTGCCCGAGCCTACAAAACTGTTTTTT
TRBV2	TRBD1	16	few	TRBJ1-1	CASSENRGQKGAKAFF	TGTGCCAGCAGTGAAAATCGGGGACAGAAGGGGGCTAAGGCTTTCTTT
TRBV7-8	.	14	.	TRBJ2-5	CARIRRRGWETQYF	TGTGCCAGAATCCGTAGGCGGGGTTGGGAGACCCAGTACTTC
TRBV19	.	13	few	TRBJ1-1	CASCRGQVTEAFF	TGTGCCAGTTGCAGGGGCCAGGTCACTGAAGCTTTCTTT
TRBV5-8	.	14	few	TRBJ2-3	CASSLFSLTDTQYF	TGTGCCAGCAGCTTATTCTCCCTCACAGATACGCAGTATTTT
TRBV30	TRBD1	14	.	TRBJ2-1	CAWSPGQGADEQFF	TGTGCCTGGAGTCCGGGACAGGGGGCAGATGAGCAGTTCTTC
TRBV10-1	TRBD1	13	.	TRBJ1-2	CASSELTGTGYTF	TGCGCCAGCAGTGAGTTGACAGGGACGGGCTACACCTTC
TRBV7-8	.	13	.	TRBJ2-2	CASNRGMGGELFF	TGTGCCAGCAACCGAGGGATGGGCGGGGAGCTGTTTTTT
TRBV6-5	TRBD1	11	.	TRBJ2-7	CASSRGREQYF	TGTGCCAGCAGCAGGGGGCGCGAGCAGTACTTC
TRBV5-4	TRBD1	18	.	TRBJ2-6	CASRDRQGPSSGANVLTF	TGTGCCAGCAGGGACCGACAGGGGCCGAGCTCTGGGGCCAACGTCCTGACTTTC
TRBV12-2	.	15	.	TRBJ1-2	CASRLLRGGENGYTF	TGTGCAAGTCGCTTACTTCGGGGAGGGGAGAATGGCTACACCTTC
TRBV5-4	.	13	.	TRBJ2-2	CASSSGGPGELFF	TGTGCCAGCAGCTCTGGTGGCCCCGGGGAGCTGTTTTTT
TRBV6-1	TRBD1	15	.	TRBJ1-6	CASSEASQGASPLHF	TGTGCCAGCAGTGAAGCGTCGCAGGGGGCTTCACCCCTCCACTTT
TRBV7-2	.	15	.	TRBJ1-2	CASNEPGSYYYGYTF	TGTGCCAGCAACGAACCGGGATCTTACTACTATGGCTACACCTTC
TRBV18	.	15	.	TRBJ1-3	CASSQSRDSGNTIYF	TGTGCCAGCTCTCAGTCCCGGGACTCTGGAAACACCATATATTTT
TRBV5-1	.	16	.	TRBJ1-2	CASSLAGGDSNYGYTF	TGCGCCAGCAGCTTGGCGGGGGGAGACTCTAACTATGGCTACACCTTC
TRBV6-5	TRBD1	14	.	TRBJ1-2	CASSYSTGIDGYTF	TGTGCCAGCAGTTACTCGACAGGGATTGATGGCTACACCTTC
TRBV2	.	11	.	TRBJ2-1	CAIVSYNEQFF	TGTGCCATCGTCTCCTACAATGAGCAGTTCTTC
TRBV7-2	.	14	.	TRBJ2-3	CASSAQTGPDTQYF	TGTGCCAGCAGCGCGCAGACAGGTCCAGATACGCAGTATTTT
TRBV12-5	.	13	.	TRBJ2-3	CASGPPRPGSQYF	TGTGCTAGTGGTCCACCCCGGCCGGGTTCGCAGTATTTT
TRBV5-4	.	14	.	TRBJ2-1	CASSLVGGLNEQFF	TGTGCCAGCAGCTTGGTGGGGGGGCTGAATGAGCAGTTCTTC
TRBV5-4	.	15	.	TRBJ2-1	CASNSGGPSYNEQFF	TGTGCCAGCAACTCCGGGGGGCCGTCCTACAATGAGCAGTTCTTC
TRBV9	.	19	.	TRBJ2-7	CASSVATAGASSLINEQYF	TGTGCCAGCAGCGTAGCTACTGCGGGGGCTAGCTCCCTGATCAACGAGCAGTACTTC
TRBV7-2	TRBD2	15	.	TRBJ2-3	CASSFVGGASDTQYF	TGTGCCAGCAGCTTTGTCGGGGGGGCCTCGGATACGCAGTATTTT
TRBV7-9	.	15	.	TRBJ1-4	CASSLGSQSNEKLFF	TGTGCCAGCAGCTTAGGATCACAGTCGAATGAAAAACTGTTTTTT
TRBV30	TRBD1	17	.	TRBJ1-5	CAWSVRRTGSNNQPQHF	TGTGCCTGGAGTGTCCGACGGACAGGGTCCAACAATCAGCCCCAGCATTTT
TRBV19	TRBD1	14	.	TRBJ2-7	CASTRTGGRSEQYF	TGTGCCAGTACGCGGACAGGGGGCCGGAGCGAGCAGTACTTC